This T cell receptor beta chain appears in the sequencing data of a study of T cell repertoires in cytomegalovirus infection (dated by TCRdb to between 2018 and 2021). Background for the entire study: Because public TCR beta signatures pointed to carriage of CMV infection together with the matching HLA type, the HLA type of each donor mattered for the analysis. Overall study results and their limits: The ex vivo response was dominated by HLA-C-restricted CMV-specific TCR beta clonotypes, which also provided the single most frequent clonotype in two of eight donors. Cumulative frequency of public TCR beta family members discriminated carriers of CMV infection plus the relevant HLA type in this cohort and an independent roughly 350-donor cohort.

V trim: 3 bases; J trim: 7 bases; unmatched bases: 14. CDR1 and CDR2 were assigned from the germline V gene as SGHVS and FQNEAQ. Taken from cysteine to phenylalanine, the CDR3 has 17 residues. Kept here is only the CDR3 DNA, which spans 51 bases and is read in frame from base 1. There are many counts of this clonotype. Its antigen is currently not known. Base qualities were left out, and no much larger clone turns up one base away. The sequencing machine was an Illumina HiSeq 1500. TCRdb reprocessing: public reads trimmed at Q25 with fastp, clones called with MiXCR, in-frame beta chains kept. Each CDR3 protein appears once, grouped with its most common genes and DNA. In this sample the table shows approximately 550,000 distinct CDR3 sequences, 16% of which occur a single time. The ten largest make up roughly a quarter of the sample.

Sequenced sample: CD8+ T cells from PBMCs. The chain was built from TRBV7-8 and TRBJ2-1, with 8 junctional bases fitting TRBD1. This clonotype originated in a human donor in good health (CMV status not recorded). Some clones in this sample may be carry-over from other donors' samples. This receptor carries the CDR3 CASSFQPGTGRANEQFF. The sequence in DNA is TGTGCCAGCAGCTTCCAGCCCGGGACAGGAAGAGCTAATGAGCAGTTCTTC.